Listed below are T cell receptor beta chains from one sample, sequenced in a study of T cells in Graves' hyperthyroidism and ophthalmopathy. TCRdb reprocessed the multiplex PCR reads with MiXCR, giving one entry per CDR3 protein. The sample shows 700,000 or so distinct CDR3 sequences, about 14% of them seen only once. Sequenced material: blood. Receptors originate from a woman between 50 and 59 years old with Graves' ophthalmopathy. Each CDR3 is given with its conserved first and last residue. A D gene is named only where the DNA matches it firmly. The listing skips clone size in some rows; elsewhere it reads once, few, many or a size class.

J gene | D gene | V gene | clone size | CDR3 protein | CDR3 DNA
TRBJ2-7 | - | TRBV2 | many | CASKGDGYEQYF | TGTGCCAGCAAGGGCGACGGCTACGAGCAGTACTTC
TRBJ1-4 | - | TRBV20-1 | - | CSAERGGNEKLFF | TGCAGTGCCGAGAGGGGAGGGAATGAAAAACTGTTTTTT
TRBJ2-5 | - | TRBV20-1 | many | CSARLKGQETQYF | TGCAGTGCTCGCCTGAAAGGGCAAGAGACCCAGTACTTC
TRBJ2-1 | TRBD2 | TRBV5-1 | - | CASTSGRGSEQFF | TGCGCCAGTACAAGCGGGAGAGGTAGTGAGCAGTTCTTC
TRBJ2-5 | TRBD1 | TRBV20-1 | many | CSARDRAPQETQYF | TGCAGTGCTCGGGACAGGGCACCTCAAGAGACCCAGTACTTC
TRBJ1-1 | - | TRBV12-3/TRBV12-4 | many | CASTTGSTEAFF | TGTGCCAGCACTACAGGGAGCACTGAAGCTTTCTTT
TRBJ1-5 | - | TRBV6-2/TRBV6-3 | - | CASRPRGQNQPQHF | TGTGCCAGCAGGCCCAGGGGCCAAAATCAGCCCCAGCATTTT
TRBJ2-1 | TRBD2 | TRBV20-1 | many | CSARGASGSSYNEQFF | TGCAGTGCTAGAGGCGCTAGCGGGAGCTCCTACAATGAGCAGTTCTTC
TRBJ2-7 | TRBD2 | TRBV20-1 | many | CSADSGLVGYEQYF | TGCAGTGCCGACAGCGGACTAGTGGGGTACGAGCAGTACTTC
TRBJ2-5 | - | TRBV28 | - | CASSYLGGGAAEETQYF | TGTGCCAGCAGTTACCTTGGAGGGGGCGCGGCTGAGGAGACCCAGTACTTC
TRBJ2-7 | - | TRBV28 | - | CANDVNPRQIEQYF | TGTGCCAACGACGTCAACCCTCGACAGATCGAGCAGTACTTC
TRBJ2-1 | TRBD1 | TRBV27 | - | CASRGQGRNEQFF | TGTGCCAGCAGGGGACAGGGGAGGAATGAGCAGTTCTTC
TRBJ1-4 | - | TRBV7-8 | many | CASSLDRPGREKLFF | TGTGCCAGCAGCTTAGATCGGCCAGGGAGGGAAAAACTGTTTTTT
TRBJ2-3 | - | TRBV2 | many | CASSDEYTDTQYF | TGTGCCAGCAGTGATGAGTACACAGATACGCAGTATTTT
TRBJ2-5 | TRBD2 | TRBV30 | - | CAWRDYSGSETQYF | TGTGCCTGGAGAGATTATAGCGGGAGTGAGACCCAGTACTTC
TRBJ1-2 | TRBD1 | TRBV28 | many | CASSAQGDLGYTF | TGTGCCAGCAGTGCGCAGGGGGATCTTGGCTACACCTTC
TRBJ2-3 | - | TRBV20-1 | many | CSATPVDTQYF | TGCAGTGCTACACCAGTAGATACGCAGTATTTT